Here is one TCR beta chain with its context. No cognate antigen has been identified for it. No base-level quality is on record; no much larger clone is a single base apart. Patients with a history of autoimmune disease or receiving systemic immunosuppression were excluded from the trial. In every dose cohort, peripheral blood was drawn for TCR sequencing at baseline, cycle 4 day 1, and cycle 7 day 1. Samples came from an open-label, multicenter, first-in-human phase I dose-escalation trial of ivuxolimab. Adults with locally advanced or metastatic head and neck squamous cell, hepatocellular, melanoma or renal cell carcinoma were enrolled in the trial. Before TCR sequencing, CD4+ T cells and CD8+ T cells from peripheral blood were sorted into separate populations. The data were obtained in a study of OX40 agonist ivuxolimab in advanced cancers. Concerning the study at large: Ivuxolimab, which targeted the costimulatory receptor OX40 (CD134), was an agonistic, fully human IgG2 monoclonal antibody. Intravenous ivuxolimab was administered to patients every 2 weeks at six dose levels: 0.01, 0.1, 0.3, 1.5, 3 and 10 mg/kg. Among the roughly 52 dose-escalation patients, about 20 had hepatocellular carcinoma, roughly 15 melanoma, 9 renal cell carcinoma and 9 head and neck cancer. In the dose-escalation cohort, 82.7% of patients were male, and the mean age was about 55 years, with a range of about 23 to 90. Prior anti-PD-1, anti-PD-L1 or anti-CTLA-4 therapy was permitted, and checkpoint inhibitors had been received by less than 45% of dose-escalation patients. Partial responses occurred in three dose-escalation patients, of whom one had hepatocellular carcinoma and two had cutaneous melanoma. Peripheral TCRbeta sequencing was intended to test whether TCR sequence diversity was altered and clonal T-cell expansion was caused by ivuxolimab. The paper describes the monotherapy dose-escalation part (N of about 52 patients) of the phase I trial of ivuxolimab. Summary of the overall study and its limitations: Which antigens the clonally expanded peripheral T cells were specific for was not determined. On average, CD8+ T cells showed more expanded clones than CD4+ T cells after ivuxolimab. In the 0.1-3.0 mg/kg groups, partial responders were among the patients with the lowest normalized peripheral clonal expansion, particularly in CD8+ T cells. At doses of 0.1 to 3.0 mg/kg, clonal expansion of both CD4+ and CD8+ T cells in blood was seen between baseline and week 6. Low levels of normalized T-cell clonal expansion were also seen in some nonresponding patients.

The CDR3 contains 20 residues, cysteine and phenylalanine counted. The CDR3 DNA has 60 bases and is translated from base 1. Trimming takes 2 bases from V and 0 bases from J, and the germline ends sit 23 bases apart. According to the germline V gene, CDR1 reads MNHNS and CDR2 reads SASEGT. To sequence the TCRbeta CDR3 region, genomic DNA was isolated from the sorted cells. TCRbeta CDR3 regions were sequenced using the immunoSEQ Assay. The table comes from immuneACCESS by way of TCRdb, which keeps in-frame sequences with V and J called. Part of the clones is missing from these tables; in studies checked, under half for an unresolved V gene and the rest for unknown reasons. This sample comprises under 15,000 clones, over 70% of them detected only once. The top ten hold 27% of the sample.

The sequencing here drew on CD4+ or CD8+ T cells sorted from blood, taken in a trial of the OX40 agonist ivuxolimab. The V and J segments used are TRBV6-1 and TRBJ1-5; the D gene is unclear. The TCR comes from an adult with an advanced solid tumor such as melanoma, head and neck, liver or kidney cancer. The DNA reads as follows: TGTGCCAGCAGTGAAAGCGTAGGACTAGGTCCGTATTATAGCAATCAGCCCCAGCATTTT. Its product reads: CASSESVGLGPYYSNQPQHF.